This T cell receptor beta chain originates from a study of T-cell memory formation after mild COVID-19. Study results and caveats: Researchers could not confirm that second-wave clones peaking on day 37 targeted SARS-CoV-2.

To note about this clonotype: Its matching antigen is unknown.

5'RACE with constant-segment primers yielded barcoded, UMI-tagged TCR alpha and TCR beta cDNA libraries. TCRdb analysed the 5' RACE reads with MiXCR anew, one entry per CDR3 protein. Of approximately 400,000 distinct CDR3 sequences listed, about a sixth are singletons. The CDR3 consists of 18 residues. The V segment lost 5 bases and the J segment 5 bases; nucleotides outside the gene matches: 16. This chain connects TRBV12-3 or TRBV12-4 to TRBJ2-5; TRBD1 agrees at 11 bases. The sequenced material came from PBMCs or a T cell subset sorted from them (not recorded which). The origin of this receptor is a man aged 18 to 29 who had mild COVID-19 (a few samples of this study predate the infection). Cell type and time point are not known. CDR3 sequence (DNA): TGTGCCAGCAGTCTAACACCGGAGGACAGGGGGCGACGGGAGACCCAGTACTTC. Amino acids: CASSLTPEDRGRRETQYF.